The rows below give T cell receptor beta chains drawn from one sample of a study of T cells in Graves' hyperthyroidism and ophthalmopathy. TCRdb re-called the multiplex PCR reads with MiXCR, one entry per CDR3 protein. The sample contains more than 500,000 distinct CDR3 sequences, 46% of which appear only once. The source material was peripheral blood or thyroid tissue (not recorded which). The receptors shown here come from an adult woman with Graves' disease, either hyperthyroidism or ophthalmopathy (not recorded which). Both conserved end residues are part of each CDR3. A D gene is named only where the DNA matches it firmly. The size of a clone is reported for some rows only, either as once, few or many, or as a class for expanded clones.

D gene: TRBD1; V gene: TRBV11-2; J gene: TRBJ2-7; clone size: many; CDR3 protein: CASSLEGDRASGQYF; CDR3 DNA: TGTGCCAGCAGCTTAGAAGGGGACAGGGCCAGTGGGCAGTACTTC
D gene: .; V gene: TRBV12-5; J gene: TRBJ1-4; clone size: .; CDR3 protein: CASGLSPATATNEKLFF; CDR3 DNA: TGTGCTAGTGGTTTATCCCCCGCGACAGCAACTAATGAAAAACTGTTTTTT
D gene: TRBD1; V gene: TRBV7-9; J gene: TRBJ1-2; clone size: many; CDR3 protein: CAGGRTGKELSGGYTF; CDR3 DNA: TGTGCCGGGGGTCGGACAGGGAAGGAGCTATCGGGTGGCTACACCTTC
D gene: .; V gene: TRBV20-1; J gene: TRBJ1-5; clone size: .; CDR3 protein: CSAQEGSQPQHF; CDR3 DNA: TGCAGTGCTCAGGAGGGGTCTCAGCCCCAGCATTTT
D gene: .; V gene: TRBV5-1; J gene: TRBJ2-7; clone size: many; CDR3 protein: CASSPGTPLAPAEQYF; CDR3 DNA: TGCGCCAGCAGCCCCGGGACACCCCTTGCCCCGGCGGAGCAGTACTTC
D gene: .; V gene: TRBV20-1; J gene: TRBJ1-2; clone size: many; CDR3 protein: CSASSGRNRGYTF; CDR3 DNA: TGCAGTGCTTCCTCCGGCCGTAATCGTGGCTACACCTTC
D gene: .; V gene: TRBV30; J gene: TRBJ1-5; clone size: few; CDR3 protein: CAWSSRAVQPQHF; CDR3 DNA: TGTGCCTGGAGTTCTCGGGCGGTTCAGCCCCAGCATTTT
D gene: .; V gene: TRBV2; J gene: TRBJ2-5; clone size: .; CDR3 protein: CASSPLGEGEETQYF; CDR3 DNA: TGTGCCAGCAGTCCATTGGGTGAGGGAGAAGAGACCCAGTACTTC
D gene: TRBD1; V gene: TRBV2; J gene: TRBJ1-5; clone size: .; CDR3 protein: CASRSGLGQGMRQPQHF; CDR3 DNA: TGTGCCAGCAGGTCTGGGCTAGGACAGGGAATGAGGCAGCCCCAGCATTTT
D gene: .; V gene: TRBV3-1; J gene: TRBJ1-2; clone size: many; CDR3 protein: CASSQLNEVPSGGYTF; CDR3 DNA: TGTGCCAGCAGCCAATTAAATGAGGTTCCTTCGGGAGGCTACACCTTC
D gene: TRBD2; V gene: TRBV2; J gene: TRBJ2-5; clone size: many; CDR3 protein: CASSAGGLAGRETQYF; CDR3 DNA: TGTGCCAGCAGCGCCGGCGGACTAGCGGGAAGGGAGACCCAGTACTTC
D gene: TRBD1; V gene: TRBV7-9; J gene: TRBJ1-1; clone size: many; CDR3 protein: CATEGARGTEAFF; CDR3 DNA: TGTGCCACCGAGGGGGCGCGAGGCACTGAAGCTTTCTTT
D gene: TRBD1; V gene: TRBV25-1; J gene: TRBJ1-1; clone size: .; CDR3 protein: CASSNPGQGDTEAFF; CDR3 DNA: TGTGCCAGCAGTAACCCGGGACAGGGAGACACTGAAGCTTTCTTT
D gene: .; V gene: TRBV7-8; J gene: TRBJ1-5; clone size: once; CDR3 protein: CASSSPPGGGYSNQPQHF; CDR3 DNA: TGTGCCAGCAGCTCACCACCGGGCGGGGGATATAGCAATCAGCCCCAGCATTTT
D gene: .; V gene: TRBV20-1; J gene: TRBJ2-6; clone size: .; CDR3 protein: CSATDGNSGANVLTF; CDR3 DNA: TGCAGTGCTACCGACGGTAACTCTGGGGCCAACGTCCTGACTTTC
D gene: .; V gene: TRBV20-1; J gene: TRBJ1-6; clone size: .; CDR3 protein: CSAWGTGGEDYSPLHF; CDR3 DNA: TGCAGTGCTTGGGGGACGGGAGGGGAGGATTATTCACCCCTCCACTTT
D gene: .; V gene: TRBV11-2; J gene: TRBJ2-7; clone size: many; CDR3 protein: CASSSWPKGSSYEQYF; CDR3 DNA: TGTGCCAGCAGTTCGTGGCCGAAGGGATCCTCCTACGAGCAGTACTTC
D gene: .; V gene: TRBV7-2; J gene: TRBJ2-7; clone size: many; CDR3 protein: CASGSVTYSYEQYF; CDR3 DNA: TGTGCCAGCGGAAGCGTTACTTACTCCTACGAGCAGTACTTC
D gene: TRBD1; V gene: TRBV15; J gene: TRBJ1-1; clone size: .; CDR3 protein: CATSSAWTGGSTEAFF; CDR3 DNA: TGTGCCACCAGCAGCGCCTGGACAGGGGGCAGTACTGAAGCTTTCTTT
D gene: TRBD2; V gene: TRBV5-1; J gene: TRBJ2-5; clone size: .; CDR3 protein: CASSLVAGRQTQYF; CDR3 DNA: TGCGCCAGCAGCTTGGTAGCGGGACGGCAGACCCAGTACTTC
D gene: .; V gene: TRBV19; J gene: TRBJ1-1; clone size: .; CDR3 protein: CASSIAGGLNTEAFF; CDR3 DNA: TGTGCCAGTAGTATTGCGGGGGGCCTGAACACTGAAGCTTTCTTT
D gene: .; V gene: TRBV2; J gene: TRBJ1-5; clone size: .; CDR3 protein: CASSPQKGFNQPQHF; CDR3 DNA: TGTGCCAGCTCTCCCCAAAAGGGGTTTAATCAGCCCCAGCATTTT
D gene: TRBD1; V gene: TRBV20-1; J gene: TRBJ1-2; clone size: .; CDR3 protein: CSAPGTDGYTF; CDR3 DNA: TGCAGTGCACCAGGGACAGACGGCTACACCTTC
D gene: .; V gene: TRBV30; J gene: TRBJ2-7; clone size: few; CDR3 protein: CAWSVNRGSYEQYF; CDR3 DNA: TGTGCCTGGAGTGTGAACCGGGGGAGCTACGAGCAGTACTTC
D gene: .; V gene: TRBV2; J gene: TRBJ2-5; clone size: .; CDR3 protein: CASSRDSRGTQYF; CDR3 DNA: TGTGCCAGCAGCAGGGACTCCCGGGGGACCCAGTACTTC
D gene: .; V gene: TRBV19; J gene: TRBJ2-2; clone size: many; CDR3 protein: CASTPTGRRTGELFF; CDR3 DNA: TGTGCCAGTACCCCGACAGGAAGAAGGACCGGGGAGCTGTTTTTT
D gene: .; V gene: TRBV7-2; J gene: TRBJ1-2; clone size: .; CDR3 protein: CASSFYICSALTDRVYGYTF; CDR3 DNA: .
D gene: TRBD1; V gene: TRBV9; J gene: TRBJ2-6; clone size: .; CDR3 protein: CASSASAGTGANVLTF; CDR3 DNA: TGTGCCAGCAGCGCGAGCGCCGGGACAGGGGCGAACGTCCTGACTTTC
D gene: .; V gene: TRBV2; J gene: TRBJ1-2; clone size: many; CDR3 protein: CASKGGDYGYTF; CDR3 DNA: TGTGCCAGCAAAGGGGGAGACTATGGCTACACCTTC
D gene: TRBD1; V gene: TRBV15; J gene: TRBJ2-7; clone size: .; CDR3 protein: CATSQPGTGRNEQYF; CDR3 DNA: TGTGCCACCAGCCAACCCGGGACAGGGCGCAACGAGCAGTACTTC
D gene: .; V gene: TRBV28; J gene: TRBJ2-7; clone size: few; CDR3 protein: CASSYYALLGAYEQYF; CDR3 DNA: TGTGCCAGCAGCTACTACGCCCTGTTGGGGGCTTACGAGCAGTACTTC
D gene: .; V gene: TRBV7-9; J gene: TRBJ1-1; clone size: .; CDR3 protein: CASSSTGPTEVFF; CDR3 DNA: TGTGCCAGCAGCTCGACAGGCCCCACTGAAGTTTTCTTT
D gene: .; V gene: TRBV15; J gene: TRBJ2-7; clone size: .; CDR3 protein: CATSFRTGYEQYF; CDR3 DNA: TGTGCCACCAGCTTTCGGACTGGCTACGAGCAGTACTTC
D gene: TRBD2; V gene: TRBV20-1; J gene: TRBJ2-2; clone size: many; CDR3 protein: CSARVLAEDTGELFF; CDR3 DNA: TGCAGTGCTAGGGTCCTAGCGGAAGACACCGGGGAGCTGTTTTTT
D gene: TRBD2; V gene: TRBV24-1; J gene: TRBJ2-5; clone size: .; CDR3 protein: CATSDTSGQPRVTQYF; CDR3 DNA: TGTGCCACCAGTGATACTAGCGGGCAACCAAGAGTGACCCAGTACTTC
D gene: TRBD1; V gene: TRBV29-1; J gene: TRBJ2-7; clone size: .; CDR3 protein: CSAGQATYEQYF; CDR3 DNA: TGCAGCGCCGGACAGGCAACCTACGAGCAGTACTTC